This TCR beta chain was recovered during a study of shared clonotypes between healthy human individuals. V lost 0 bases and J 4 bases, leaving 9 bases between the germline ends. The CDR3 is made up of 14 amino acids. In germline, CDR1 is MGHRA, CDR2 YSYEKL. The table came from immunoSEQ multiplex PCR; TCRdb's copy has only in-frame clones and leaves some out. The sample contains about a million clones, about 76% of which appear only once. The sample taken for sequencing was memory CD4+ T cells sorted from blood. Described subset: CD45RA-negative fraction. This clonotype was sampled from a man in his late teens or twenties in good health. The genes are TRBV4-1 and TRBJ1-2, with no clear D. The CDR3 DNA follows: TGCGCCAGCAGCCAAGAAACCCGAGGCTATGGCTACACCTTC. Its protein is CASSQETRGYGYTF.